A selection of T cell receptor beta chains follows, all from one sample in a study of shared clonotypes between healthy human individuals. The method was immunoSEQ multiplex PCR; TCRdb's version includes in-frame clones alone and lacks a portion of them. The sample has under 650,000 clones, almost 97% seen once. Sample: naive CD4+ T cells sorted from blood. The receptors were sampled from a woman aged 30 to 39 in good health. CDR3s include the opening cysteine and the closing phenylalanine or tryptophan. D genes are given only for firm matches. Rows give clone size only sometimes, using once, few, many, or a class for an expanded clone.

v_call	d_call	j_call	clone_size	cdr3_aa	cdr3_nt
TRBV15	TRBD2	TRBJ2-3	once	CATSSGLAGSDTQYF	TGTGCCACCAGCAGTGGGCTAGCGGGATCAGATACGCAGTATTTT
TRBV5-1	-	TRBJ2-5	-	CASKAGQIQETQYF	TGCGCCAGCAAGGCAGGACAGATCCAAGAGACCCAGTACTTC
TRBV15	TRBD2	TRBJ2-1	once	CATSRAPIGRGAYNEQFF	TGTGCCACCAGCAGAGCGCCCATCGGGAGGGGGGCCTACAATGAGCAGTTCTTC
TRBV7-3	TRBD2	TRBJ2-1	-	CASSSLSAGGSEQFF	TGTGCCAGCAGCTCCCTATCTGCGGGAGGCTCTGAGCAGTTCTTC
TRBV28	-	TRBJ2-7	-	CASSLPVPYEQYF	TGTGCCAGCAGTTTACCGGTCCCCTACGAGCAGTACTTC
TRBV10-1	-	TRBJ2-3	-	CASSESGGVTDTQYF	TGCGCCAGCAGTGAAAGTGGGGGAGTCACAGATACGCAGTATTTT
TRBV28	-	TRBJ1-3	-	CASSDPGTYSGNTIYF	TGTGCCAGCAGTGACCCCGGGACTTACTCTGGAAACACCATATATTTT
TRBV7-9	-	TRBJ1-5	-	CASSLDGGLGQPQHF	TGTGCCAGCAGCTTAGATGGGGGGCTGGGCCAGCCCCAGCATTTT
TRBV2	-	TRBJ2-1	-	CASSEVGEYNEQFF	TGTGCCAGCAGTGAAGTCGGGGAGTACAATGAGCAGTTCTTC
TRBV28	-	TRBJ2-3	once	CASSTLRAYSRSTDTQYF	TGTGCCAGCAGTACACTCCGGGCCTACTCCCGCAGCACAGATACGCAGTATTTT
TRBV18	TRBD1	TRBJ1-4	-	CASTRTGADEKLFF	TGTGCCAGCACCAGGACAGGGGCGGATGAAAAACTGTTTTTT
TRBV19	TRBD1	TRBJ1-5	-	CASSRWTGDQPQHF	TGTGCCAGCAGTAGGTGGACAGGGGATCAGCCCCAGCATTTT
TRBV25-1	-	TRBJ1-1	-	CASSDEGLNTEAFF	TGTGCCAGCAGTGATGAAGGGTTGAACACTGAAGCTTTCTTT
TRBV28	-	TRBJ2-5	-	CASSSPYLRPLRETAQETQYF	TGTGCCAGCAGTTCTCCATACCTCCGACCTTTGAGGGAGACCGCTCAAGAGACCCAGTACTTC
TRBV10-3	TRBD1	TRBJ1-5	-	CAISESTGGLNQPQHF	TGTGCCATCAGTGAGTCGACAGGGGGCCTCAATCAGCCCCAGCATTTT
TRBV28	TRBD2	TRBJ2-7	-	CASSLYPGGAGIEQYF	TGTGCCAGCAGTTTATACCCGGGCGGAGCGGGAATTGAGCAGTACTTC
TRBV6-5	TRBD1	TRBJ2-7	-	CASSSRQGAVYEQYF	TGTGCCAGCAGTTCGAGACAGGGGGCCGTTTACGAGCAGTACTTC